The clone carrying this T cell receptor beta chain was seen only a few times. V was shortened by 0 bases and J by 5 bases, with 13 bases between the two germline ends. From germline, CDR1 is SQVTM and CDR2 ANQGSEA. The CDR3 contains 14 residues. Preparation of the TCRbeta library used unique molecular identifiers. TCRdb passed the PCR reads through MiXCR, listing each CDR3 protein once. The table lists hundreds of thousands of distinct CDR3 sequences, around 13% of them singletons. This entry comes from a study of T-cell reconstitution after alpha-beta-depleted transplantation in children. The clonotype was recovered from a girl aged 2-10 years with congenital amegakaryocytic thrombocytopenia, due to receive a stem cell transplant. The V gene is TRBV29-1, the J gene TRBJ2-5; possible D gene TRBD2, 5 bases. This specimen was PBMCs, taken before TCRalphabeta/CD19-depleted stem cell transplant. For the CDR3, the DNA is TGCAGCGTTGAAGATGGAGGTCTCCCCGAGACCCAGTACTTC. It yields the protein CSVEDGGLPETQYF.